This TCR beta chain was recovered during a study of radiotherapy plus CTLA-4 blockade in lung cancer. Study overall: With around 30% of patients having disease control, objective responses were seen in under 20%.

Sequencing used immunoSEQ multiplex PCR; TCRdb keeps in-frame clones, though not all of them. Here the sample spans approximately 78,000 clones, roughly 75% being singletons. Focal radiation plus CTLA-4 blockade with ipilimumab was administered to patients who had chemo-refractory metastatic non-small-cell lung cancer. Trimming removed 8 bases at V and 1 base at J, with 12 bases between. CDR3 size: 14 residues. Germline V lookup: CDR1 SEHNR, CDR2 FQNEAQ (reference sequence). This clone was seen a handful of times. The starting material was peripheral blood, obtained from a patient treated with radiotherapy plus ipilimumab. The TCR sequence derives from a human donor with non-small cell lung cancer who had a complete response to radiotherapy plus ipilimumab. The rearrangement links TRBV7-9 to TRBJ2-1; D not certain. CDR3 amino acids: CASLTALSYNEQFF. Written as DNA, the CDR3 is TGTGCCAGCCTGACCGCCCTGTCCTACAATGAGCAGTTCTTC.